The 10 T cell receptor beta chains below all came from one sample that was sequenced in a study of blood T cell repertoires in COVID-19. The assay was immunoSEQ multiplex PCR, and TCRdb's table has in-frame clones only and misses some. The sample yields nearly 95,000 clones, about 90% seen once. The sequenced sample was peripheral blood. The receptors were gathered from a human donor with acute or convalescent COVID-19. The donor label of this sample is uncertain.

CDR3 in amino acids: CASSFWVTGNGGELFF. The DNA of the CDR3 is TGTGCCAGCAGTTTTTGGGTGACAGGGAACGGCGGGGAGCTGTTTTTT. This chain joins TRBV28 and TRBJ2-2, with 7 bases aligning to TRBD1. CDR3 length: 16 residues. The trim removed 3 bases at V and 7 bases at J, leaving 11 bases unmatched. Germline values: CDR1 MDHEN, CDR2 SYDVKM.

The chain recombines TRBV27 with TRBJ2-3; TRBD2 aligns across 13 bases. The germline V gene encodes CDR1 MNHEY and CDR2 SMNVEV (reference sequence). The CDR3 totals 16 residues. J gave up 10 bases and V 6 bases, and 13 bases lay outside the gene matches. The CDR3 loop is CASRPGGLAGAEAQYF. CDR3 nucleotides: TGTGCCAGCAGACCGGGAGGACTAGCGGGGGCAGAGGCGCAGTATTTT.

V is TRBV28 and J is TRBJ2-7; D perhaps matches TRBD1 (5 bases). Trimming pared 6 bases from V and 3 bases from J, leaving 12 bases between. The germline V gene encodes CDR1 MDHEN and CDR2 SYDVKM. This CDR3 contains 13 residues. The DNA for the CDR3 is TGTGCCAGCAGAATTGACAGAGACTACGAGCAGTACTTC. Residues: CASRIDRDYEQYF.

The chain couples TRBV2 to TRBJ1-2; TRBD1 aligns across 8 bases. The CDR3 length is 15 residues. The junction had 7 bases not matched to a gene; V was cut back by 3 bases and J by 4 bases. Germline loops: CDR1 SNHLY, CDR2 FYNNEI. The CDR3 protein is CASSEGQGAIYGYTF. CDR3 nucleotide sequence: TGTGCCAGCAGTGAGGGTCAGGGGGCGATCTATGGCTACACCTTC.

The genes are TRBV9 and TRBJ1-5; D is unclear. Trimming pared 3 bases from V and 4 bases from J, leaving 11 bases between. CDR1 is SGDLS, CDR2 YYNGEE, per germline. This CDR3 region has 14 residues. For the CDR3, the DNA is TGTGCCAGCAGCGCCGGGTTGGTAAATCAGCCCCAGCATTTT. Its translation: CASSAGLVNQPQHF.

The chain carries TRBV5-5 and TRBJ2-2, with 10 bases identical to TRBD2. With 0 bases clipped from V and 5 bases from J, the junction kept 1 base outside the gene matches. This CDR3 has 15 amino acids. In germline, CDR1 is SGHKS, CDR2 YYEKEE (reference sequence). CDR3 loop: CASSLDSGGTGELFF. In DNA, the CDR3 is TGTGCCAGCAGCTTGGATAGCGGGGGGACCGGGGAGCTGTTTTTT.

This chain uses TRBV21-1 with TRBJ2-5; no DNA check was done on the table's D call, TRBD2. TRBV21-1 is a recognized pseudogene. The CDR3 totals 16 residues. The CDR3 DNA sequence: TGTGCCAGCAGCACAAGAAGGTGCGGGTACCAAGAGACCCAGTACTTC. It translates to CASSTRRCGYQETQYF.

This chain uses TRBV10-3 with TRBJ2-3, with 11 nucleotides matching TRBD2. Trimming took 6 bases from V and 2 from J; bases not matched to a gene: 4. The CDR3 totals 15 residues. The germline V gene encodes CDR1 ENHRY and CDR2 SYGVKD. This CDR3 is CAIRQTSGTTDTQYF. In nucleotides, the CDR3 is TGTGCCATCAGACAGACTAGCGGGACCACAGATACGCAGTATTTT.

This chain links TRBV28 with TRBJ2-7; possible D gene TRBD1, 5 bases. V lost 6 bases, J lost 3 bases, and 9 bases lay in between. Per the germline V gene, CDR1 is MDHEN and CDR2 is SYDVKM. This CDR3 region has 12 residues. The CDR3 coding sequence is TGTGCCAGCAGCTCAGGGTTCTACGAGCAGTACTTC. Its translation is CASSSGFYEQYF.

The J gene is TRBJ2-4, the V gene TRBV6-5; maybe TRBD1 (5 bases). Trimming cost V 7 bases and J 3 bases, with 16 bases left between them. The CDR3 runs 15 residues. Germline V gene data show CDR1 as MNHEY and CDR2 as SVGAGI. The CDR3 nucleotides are TGTGCCAGCACCTTCAGGGAAAGGGGCAAAAACATTCAGTACTTC. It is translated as CASTFRERGKNIQYF.